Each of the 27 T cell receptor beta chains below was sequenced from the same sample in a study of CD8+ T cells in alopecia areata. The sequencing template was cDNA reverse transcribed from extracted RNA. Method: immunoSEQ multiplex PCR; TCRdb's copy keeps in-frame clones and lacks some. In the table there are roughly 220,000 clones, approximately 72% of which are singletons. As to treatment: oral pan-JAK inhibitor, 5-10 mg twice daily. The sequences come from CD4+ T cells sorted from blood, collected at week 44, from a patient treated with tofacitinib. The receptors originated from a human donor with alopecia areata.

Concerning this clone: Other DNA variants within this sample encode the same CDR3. CDR3 in amino acids: CASSVSPSYEQYF. The CDR3, as DNA: TGTGCCAGCAGCGTGAGCCCAAGCTACGAGCAGTACTTC. The chain recombines TRBV9 with TRBJ2-7; D is ambiguous. The CDR3 contains 13 residues. Germline CDR1 and CDR2: SGDLS and YYNGEE. The V end was cut by 2 bases, the J end by 3 bases, with 9 bases between.

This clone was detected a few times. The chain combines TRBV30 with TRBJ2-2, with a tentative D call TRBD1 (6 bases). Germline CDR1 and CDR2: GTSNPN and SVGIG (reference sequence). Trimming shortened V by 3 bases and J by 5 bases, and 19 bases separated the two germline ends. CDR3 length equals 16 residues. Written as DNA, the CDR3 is TGTGCCTGGAGGGGGATGGGGGCGAGCCTGACCGGGGAGCTGTTTTTT. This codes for CAWRGMGASLTGELFF. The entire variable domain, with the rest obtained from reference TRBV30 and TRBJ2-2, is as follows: SQTIHQWPATLVQPVGSPLSLECTVEGTSNPNLYWYRQAAGRGLQLLFYSVGIGQISSEVPQNLSASRPQDRQFILSSKKLLLSDSGFYLCAWRGMGASLTGELFFGEGSRLTVL.

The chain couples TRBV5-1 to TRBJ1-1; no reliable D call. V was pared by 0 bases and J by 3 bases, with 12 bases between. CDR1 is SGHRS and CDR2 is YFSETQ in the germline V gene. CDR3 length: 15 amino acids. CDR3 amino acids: CASSLVGPGDTEAFF. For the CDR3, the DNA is TGCGCCAGCAGCTTGGTTGGCCCTGGGGACACTGAAGCTTTCTTT.

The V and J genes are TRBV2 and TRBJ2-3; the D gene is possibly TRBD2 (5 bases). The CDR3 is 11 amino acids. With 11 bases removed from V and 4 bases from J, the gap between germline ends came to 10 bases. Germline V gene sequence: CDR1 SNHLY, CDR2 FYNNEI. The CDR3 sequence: CAGLASDTQYF. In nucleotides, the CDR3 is TGTGCCGGGCTAGCTTCAGATACGCAGTATTTT.

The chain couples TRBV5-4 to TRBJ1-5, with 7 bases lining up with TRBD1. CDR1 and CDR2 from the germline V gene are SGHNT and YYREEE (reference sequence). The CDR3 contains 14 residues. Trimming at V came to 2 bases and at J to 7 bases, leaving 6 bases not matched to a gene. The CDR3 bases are TGTGCCAGCAGCTTAGACAGGGTTCAGCAGCCCCAGCATTTT. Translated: CASSLDRVQQPQHF.

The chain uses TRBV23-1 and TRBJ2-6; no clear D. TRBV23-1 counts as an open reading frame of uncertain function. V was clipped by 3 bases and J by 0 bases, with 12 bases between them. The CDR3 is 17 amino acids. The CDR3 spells CASSHLFENSGANVLTF. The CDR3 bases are TGCGCCAGCAGTCACCTCTTCGAAAACTCTGGGGCCAACGTCCTGACTTTC.

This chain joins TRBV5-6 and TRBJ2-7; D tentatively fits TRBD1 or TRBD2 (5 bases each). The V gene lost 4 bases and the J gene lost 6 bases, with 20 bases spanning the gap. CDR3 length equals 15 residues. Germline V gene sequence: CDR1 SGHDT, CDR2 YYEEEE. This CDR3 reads CASSSRGARWVEQYF. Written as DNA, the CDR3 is TGTGCCAGCAGCAGTCGAGGGGCCCGGTGGGTCGAGCAGTACTTC. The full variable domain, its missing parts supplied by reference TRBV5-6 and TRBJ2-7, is DAGVTQSPTHLIKTRGQQVTLRCSPKSGHDTVSWYQQALGQGPQFIFQYYEEEERQRGNFPDRFSGHQFPNYSSELNVNALLLGDSALYLCASSSRGARWVEQYFGPGTRLTVT.

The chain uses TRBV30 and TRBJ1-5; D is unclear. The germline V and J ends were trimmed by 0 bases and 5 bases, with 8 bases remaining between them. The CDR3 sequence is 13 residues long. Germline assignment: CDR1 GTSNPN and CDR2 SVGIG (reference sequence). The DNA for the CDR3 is TGTGCCTGGAGTGTGAGTCAATATCAGCCCCAGCATTTT. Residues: CAWSVSQYQPQHF.

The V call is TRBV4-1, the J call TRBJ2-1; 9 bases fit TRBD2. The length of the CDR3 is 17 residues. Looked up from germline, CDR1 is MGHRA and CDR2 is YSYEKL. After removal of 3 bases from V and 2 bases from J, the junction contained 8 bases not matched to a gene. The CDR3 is CASSQVRAGGAYNEQFF. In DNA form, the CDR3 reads TGCGCCAGCAGCCAGGTTAGGGCGGGGGGGGCCTACAATGAGCAGTTCTTC.

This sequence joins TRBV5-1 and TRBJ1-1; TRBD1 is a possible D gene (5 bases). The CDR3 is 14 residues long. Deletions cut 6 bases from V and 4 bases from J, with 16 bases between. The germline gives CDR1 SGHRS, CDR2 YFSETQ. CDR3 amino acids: CASKPQTETTEAFF. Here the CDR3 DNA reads TGCGCCAGCAAACCCCAGACAGAAACCACTGAAGCTTTCTTT.

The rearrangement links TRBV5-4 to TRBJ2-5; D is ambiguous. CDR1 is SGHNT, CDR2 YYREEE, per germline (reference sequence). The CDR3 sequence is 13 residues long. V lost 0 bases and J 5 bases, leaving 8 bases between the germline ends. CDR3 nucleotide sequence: TGTGCCAGCAGCTTGGCCAGCGAGGAGACCCAGTACTTC. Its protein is CASSLASEETQYF.

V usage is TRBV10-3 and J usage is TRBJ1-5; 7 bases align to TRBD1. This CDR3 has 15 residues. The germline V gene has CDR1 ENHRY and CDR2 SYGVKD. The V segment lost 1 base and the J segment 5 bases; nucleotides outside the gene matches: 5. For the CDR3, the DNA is TGTGCCATCAGTGAGTGGGGGACAGCCGATCAGCCCCAGCATTTT. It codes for CAISEWGTADQPQHF.

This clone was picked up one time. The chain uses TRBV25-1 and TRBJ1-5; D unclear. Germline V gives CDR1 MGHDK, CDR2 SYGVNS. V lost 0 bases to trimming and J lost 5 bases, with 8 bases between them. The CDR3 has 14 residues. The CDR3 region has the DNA TGTGCCAGCAGTGAATACGAAGGGTATCAGCCCCAGCATTTT. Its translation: CASSEYEGYQPQHF.

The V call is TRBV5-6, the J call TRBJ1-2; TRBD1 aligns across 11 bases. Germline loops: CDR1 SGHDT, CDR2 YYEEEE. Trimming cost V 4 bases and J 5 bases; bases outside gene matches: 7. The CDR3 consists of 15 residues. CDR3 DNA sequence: TGTGCCAGCAGCGTACCGGGACAGGGGGAATATGGCTACACCTTC. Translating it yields CASSVPGQGEYGYTF.

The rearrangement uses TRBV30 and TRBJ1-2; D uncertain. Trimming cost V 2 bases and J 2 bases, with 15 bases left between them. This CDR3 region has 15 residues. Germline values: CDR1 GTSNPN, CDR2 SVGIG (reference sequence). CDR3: CAWSLGRPINYGYTF. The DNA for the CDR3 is TGTGCCTGGAGTCTAGGGCGGCCGATCAACTATGGCTACACCTTC.

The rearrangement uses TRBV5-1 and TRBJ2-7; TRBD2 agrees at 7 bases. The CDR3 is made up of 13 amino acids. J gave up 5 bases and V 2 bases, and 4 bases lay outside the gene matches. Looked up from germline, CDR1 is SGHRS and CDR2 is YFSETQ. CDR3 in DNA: TGCGCCAGCAGCTTACCGGGGGGAAACGAGCAGTACTTC. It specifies CASSLPGGNEQYF. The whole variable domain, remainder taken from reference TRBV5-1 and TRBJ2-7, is KAGVTQTPRYLIKTRGQQVTLSCSPISGHRSVSWYQQTPGQGLQFLFEYFSETQRNKGNFPGRFSGRQFSNSRSEMNVSTLELGDSALYLCASSLPGGNEQYFGPGTRLTVT.

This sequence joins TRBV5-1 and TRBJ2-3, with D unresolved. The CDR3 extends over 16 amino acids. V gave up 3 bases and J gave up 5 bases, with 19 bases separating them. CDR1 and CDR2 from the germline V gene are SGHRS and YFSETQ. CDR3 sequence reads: CASSWSLSSRVDTQYF. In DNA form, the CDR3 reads TGCGCCAGCAGCTGGTCCCTTAGTAGTCGAGTAGATACGCAGTATTTT.

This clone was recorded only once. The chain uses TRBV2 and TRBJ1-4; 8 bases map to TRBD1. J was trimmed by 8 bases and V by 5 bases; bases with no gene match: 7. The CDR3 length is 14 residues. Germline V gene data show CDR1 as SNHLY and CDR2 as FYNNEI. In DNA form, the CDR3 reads TGTGCCAGCAGTCAGGACAGGGTCAGGGAAAAACTGTTTTTT. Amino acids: CASSQDRVREKLFF.

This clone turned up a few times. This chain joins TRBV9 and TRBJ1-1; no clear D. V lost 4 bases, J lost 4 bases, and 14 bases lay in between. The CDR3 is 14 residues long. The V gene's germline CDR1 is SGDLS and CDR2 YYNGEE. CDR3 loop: CASSPLSGSTEAFF. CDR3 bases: TGTGCCAGCAGCCCCCTTTCGGGGAGCACTGAAGCTTTCTTT.

The CDR3 is CASSIDPGTGEPYEQYF. CDR3 in DNA: TGCGCCAGCAGCATTGATCCCGGGACAGGGGAACCCTACGAGCAGTACTTC. The V and J genes are TRBV5-1 and TRBJ2-7, with TRBD1 matching over 10 bases. CDR3 length: 17 residues. Per germline, CDR1 SGHRS and CDR2 YFSETQ. V shed 4 bases, J shed 2 bases, and the junction held 12 bases outside the gene matches.

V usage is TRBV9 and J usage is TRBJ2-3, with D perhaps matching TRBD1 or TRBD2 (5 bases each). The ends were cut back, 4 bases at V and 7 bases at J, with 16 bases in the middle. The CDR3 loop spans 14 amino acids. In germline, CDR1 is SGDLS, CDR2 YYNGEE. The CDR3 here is CASSKGTGINTQYF. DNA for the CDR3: TGTGCCAGCAGCAAAGGGACGGGGATAAATACGCAGTATTTT.

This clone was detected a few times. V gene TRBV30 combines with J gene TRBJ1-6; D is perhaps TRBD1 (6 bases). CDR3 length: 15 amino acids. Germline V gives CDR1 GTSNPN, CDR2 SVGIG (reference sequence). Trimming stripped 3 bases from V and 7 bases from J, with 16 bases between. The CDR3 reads CAWRAGDALNSPLHF. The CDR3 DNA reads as TGTGCCTGGAGGGCAGGGGACGCCCTCAATTCACCCCTCCACTTT.

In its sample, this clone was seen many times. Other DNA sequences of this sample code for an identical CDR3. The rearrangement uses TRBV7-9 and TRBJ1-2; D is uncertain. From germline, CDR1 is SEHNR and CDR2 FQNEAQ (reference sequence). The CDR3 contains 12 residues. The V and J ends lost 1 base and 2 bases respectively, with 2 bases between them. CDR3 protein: CASSLGNYGYTF. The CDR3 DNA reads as TGTGCCAGCAGCTTAGGGAACTATGGCTACACCTTC.

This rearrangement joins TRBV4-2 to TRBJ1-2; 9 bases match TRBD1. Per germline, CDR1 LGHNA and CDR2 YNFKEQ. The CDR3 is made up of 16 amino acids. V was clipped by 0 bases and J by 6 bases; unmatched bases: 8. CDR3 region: CASSQEGTGRGNGYTF. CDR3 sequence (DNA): TGTGCCAGCAGCCAAGAAGGGACAGGGAGGGGAAATGGCTACACCTTC.

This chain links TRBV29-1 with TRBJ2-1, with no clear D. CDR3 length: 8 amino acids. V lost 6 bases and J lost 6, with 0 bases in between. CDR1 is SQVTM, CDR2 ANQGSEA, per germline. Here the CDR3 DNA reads TGCAGCGTCAATGAGCAGTTCTTC. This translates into CSVNEQFF.

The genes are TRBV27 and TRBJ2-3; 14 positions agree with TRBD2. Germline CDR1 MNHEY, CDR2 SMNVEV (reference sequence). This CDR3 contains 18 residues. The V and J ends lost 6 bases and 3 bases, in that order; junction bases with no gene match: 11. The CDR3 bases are TGTGCCAGCAGCCCGAACCCTAGGACTAGCGGGGGGACAGATACGCAGTATTTT. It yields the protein CASSPNPRTSGGTDTQYF.

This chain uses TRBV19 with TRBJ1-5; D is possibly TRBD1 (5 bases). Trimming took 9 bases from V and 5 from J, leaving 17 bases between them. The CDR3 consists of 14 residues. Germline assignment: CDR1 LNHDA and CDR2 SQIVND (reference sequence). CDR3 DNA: TGTGCCAGCAGGGAACGTACGCTGTATCAGCCCCAGCATTTT. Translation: CASRERTLYQPQHF.